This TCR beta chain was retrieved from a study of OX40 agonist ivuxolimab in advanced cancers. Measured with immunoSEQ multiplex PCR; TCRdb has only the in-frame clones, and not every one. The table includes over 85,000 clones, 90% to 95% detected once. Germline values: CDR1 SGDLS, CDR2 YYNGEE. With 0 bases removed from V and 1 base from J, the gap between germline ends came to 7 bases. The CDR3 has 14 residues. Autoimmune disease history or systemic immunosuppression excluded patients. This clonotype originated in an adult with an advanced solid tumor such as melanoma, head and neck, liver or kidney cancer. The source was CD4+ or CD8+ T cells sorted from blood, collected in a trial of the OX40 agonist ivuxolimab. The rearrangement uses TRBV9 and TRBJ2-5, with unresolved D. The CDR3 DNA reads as TGTGCCAGCAGCGTAGCTGGCAGCCAAGAGACCCAGTACTTC. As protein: CASSVAGSQETQYF.